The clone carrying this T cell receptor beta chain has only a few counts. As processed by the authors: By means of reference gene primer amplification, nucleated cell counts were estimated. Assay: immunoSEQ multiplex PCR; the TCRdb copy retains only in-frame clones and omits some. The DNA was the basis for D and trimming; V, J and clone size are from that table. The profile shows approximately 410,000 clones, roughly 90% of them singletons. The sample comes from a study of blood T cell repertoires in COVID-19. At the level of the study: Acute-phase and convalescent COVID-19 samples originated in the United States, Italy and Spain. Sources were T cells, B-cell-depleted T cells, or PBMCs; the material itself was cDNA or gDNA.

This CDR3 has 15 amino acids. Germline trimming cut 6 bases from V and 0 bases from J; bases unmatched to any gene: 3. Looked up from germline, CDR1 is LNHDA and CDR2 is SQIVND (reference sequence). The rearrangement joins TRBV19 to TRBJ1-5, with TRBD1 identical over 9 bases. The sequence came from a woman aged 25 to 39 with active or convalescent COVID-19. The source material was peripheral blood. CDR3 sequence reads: CASSGQGTSNQPQHF. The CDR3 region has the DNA TGTGCCAGTAGCGGACAGGGGACTAGCAATCAGCCCCAGCATTTT.